The rows below give T cell receptor beta chains drawn from one sample of a study of monozygotic twins with cystic fibrosis. Assay used: immunoSEQ multiplex PCR; TCRdb lists only in-frame clones, some missing. The sample lists roughly 14,000 clones; approximately 98% were seen once. The sample was blood. These receptors came from a girl aged 2 to 9 with cystic fibrosis. Both conserved end residues are trimmed from each CDR3. The order of the fields is clone size, J gene, V gene, CDR3 protein. Clone size is not always given. Where it is, it says once, few, many or a class for expanded clones.

NA,TRBJ2-1,TRBV7-2,ASSLMSYNEQF
NA,TRBJ1-3,TRBV5-6,ASSFFLRGQGAGNTIY
NA,TRBJ1-6,TRBV6-5,ASSYRGSPLH
NA,TRBJ2-1,TRBV10-2,ASSENRRESYNEQF
NA,TRBJ2-1,TRBV2,ASSGVYNEQF
NA,TRBJ2-1,TRBV5-1,ASSGRLDDEQF
NA,TRBJ2-3,TRBV29-1,SVGVRPFGTDTQY
NA,TRBJ2-7,TRBV6-1,ASSEDSQGAYEQY
NA,TRBJ2-7,TRBV7-8,ASSLGRVSYEQY
once,TRBJ2-2,TRBV5-1,ASSLVERSGELF
once,TRBJ2-2,TRBV27,ASGRTGVGTGELF
NA,TRBJ1-4,TRBV19,ASSRNEKLF
NA,TRBJ1-1,TRBV7-9,ASSLGTMNTEAF
NA,TRBJ2-7,TRBV30,ALLTGVYEQY
NA,TRBJ2-7,TRBV10-3,AISDPTSGSSYEQY
NA,TRBJ1-1,TRBV5-1,ASSLWGENTEAF